This TCR beta chain was sequenced in a study of response to subunit inactivated influenza vaccine. Germline CDR1 reads MNHNS; CDR2 reads SASEGT. CDR3 length: 16 residues. Trimming removed 2 bases from V and 4 bases from J, with 16 bases in between. TCRdb processed the RT-PCR reads anew with MiXCR; each CDR3 protein has one entry. The table lists just under 550,000 distinct CDR3 sequences, roughly 25% of them singletons, with under 3.5% in the top ten. This same sample was also part of a study on T cells expressing NK-cell markers. As that report states: cDNA encoding TCR beta was synthesized via 5'RACE template switching incorporating UMIs. Sorted CD3+CD56-NKG2C+, CD3+CD56+NKG2C+ and CD3+CD56+NKG2C- T cells supplied the TCR beta repertoires. A few donors' CD3+CD56-NKG2C+ cells were dominated by the same clonotypes.

The J gene is TRBJ2-3, the V gene TRBV6-1; no clear D. Sequencing was performed on CD4+ T cells sorted from PBMCs, taken 11 to 12 days after vaccination. The TCR was taken from a man in his fifties who received an inactivated influenza vaccine. Here the CDR3 reads CASSESWYLGADTQYF. The CDR3 coding sequence is TGTGCCAGCAGTGAAAGCTGGTATCTAGGTGCAGATACGCAGTATTTT.